Following are 9 T cell receptor beta chains from one sample sequenced in a study of pediatric ulcerative colitis. The assay was immunoSEQ multiplex PCR, and TCRdb's table has in-frame clones only and misses some. The sample has 12,000 to 15,000 clones; 85% to 90% are singletons. The sequenced sample was blood. The receptors were gathered from a boy younger than 18 with moderate ulcerative colitis.

The chain couples TRBV7-2 to TRBJ1-2, with D hard to call. Trimming left V 1 base short and J 5 bases short, with 11 bases between. The CDR3 runs to 14 residues. The germline CDR1 and CDR2 sequences are SGHTA and FQGNSA. CDR3: CASSLVTQKYGYTF. The CDR3 DNA sequence: TGTGCCAGCAGCTTAGTAACCCAGAAGTATGGCTACACCTTC. The variable domain in full, completed from reference TRBV7-2 and TRBJ1-2, reads GAGVSQSPSNKVTEKGKDVELRCDPISGHTALYWYRQSLGQGLEFLIYFQGNSAPDKSGLPSDRFSAERTGGSVSTLTIQRTQQEDSAVYLCASSLVTQKYGYTFGSGTRLTVV.

The chain's CDR3 is CASSELGGSSNQPQHF. The CDR3 DNA reads as TGTGCCAGCAGTGAATTGGGGGGGAGTAGCAATCAGCCCCAGCATTTT. J is TRBJ1-5 and V is TRBV2; tentative D call: TRBD1 (5 bases). Trimming took off 2 bases at V and 0 bases at J, with 11 bases between the two ends. The CDR3 is made up of 16 amino acids. Germline loops: CDR1 SNHLY, CDR2 FYNNEI.

The gene calls are TRBV29-1 and TRBJ1-2; weak D call: TRBD1 (5 bases). The CDR3 is 12 residues long. The V end lost 3 bases, the J end lost 8 bases, and 13 bases lay between the germline ends. Germline-derived CDR1 and CDR2 are SQVTM and ANQGSEA. The DNA of the CDR3 is TGCAGCGTTGAGGTGGGGGGAAGCGGCTACACCTTC. It specifies CSVEVGGSGYTF.

V and J are TRBV19 and TRBJ1-5; D possibly corresponds to TRBD1 (6 bases). From germline, CDR1 is LNHDA and CDR2 SQIVND (reference sequence). Trimming cost V 2 bases and J 2 bases, with 10 bases left between them. The CDR3 runs 15 residues. The CDR3, as DNA: TGTGCCAGTAGTATAATAGGGGGTGGCAATCAGCCCCAGCATTTT. This codes for CASSIIGGGNQPQHF.

This chain links TRBV18 with TRBJ2-2; D possibly matches TRBD1 or TRBD2 (5 bases each). CDR3 length: 15 residues. V was pared by 3 bases and J by 0 bases, with 8 bases between. Germline CDR1 and CDR2: KGHSH and LQKENI. The DNA of the CDR3 is TGTGCCAGCTCACCGCAGGGACCGAACACCGGGGAGCTGTTTTTT. It specifies CASSPQGPNTGELFF.

The chain is built from TRBV19 and TRBJ1-5, with D possibly TRBD1 on 5 matching bases. The germline gives CDR1 LNHDA, CDR2 SQIVND (reference sequence). V lost 3 bases, J lost 4 bases, and 10 bases lay in between. CDR3 length: 14 amino acids. The CDR3 sequence: CASSILGGNQPQHF. The CDR3 DNA follows: TGTGCCAGTAGTATCTTGGGGGGAAATCAGCCCCAGCATTTT.

The chain couples TRBV28 to TRBJ2-1; 7 bases are a match to TRBD2. Germline V gives CDR1 MDHEN, CDR2 SYDVKM. The CDR3 contains 11 residues. V lost 6 bases to trimming and J lost 9 bases; unmatched junction nucleotides: 2. CDR3 protein: CASRRGVEQFF. The CDR3 nucleotides are TGTGCCAGCAGACGGGGGGTTGAGCAGTTCTTC.

V and J are TRBV2 and TRBJ2-4; a possible D gene is TRBD2 (5 bases). CDR1 is SNHLY and CDR2 is FYNNEI in the germline V gene. The length of the CDR3 is 10 residues. The germline V and J ends were trimmed by 8 bases and 8 bases, with 7 bases remaining between them. This chain's CDR3 is CASGRDIQYF. In nucleotides, the CDR3 is TGTGCCAGCGGGCGGGACATTCAGTACTTC.

The chain carries TRBV7-9 and TRBJ2-1; possible D gene TRBD2, 6 bases. The germline V gene has CDR1 SEHNR and CDR2 FQNEAQ (reference sequence). This CDR3 contains 12 residues. Trimming took off 10 bases at V and 10 bases at J, with 17 bases between the two ends. CDR3 in DNA: TGTGCCACGCTCGGGGGAGAGGTGGAGCAGTTCTTC. Amino acids: CATLGGEVEQFF.